The present T cell receptor (beta chain) was sequenced within a study of T cells expressing NK-cell markers. About the research overall: Beta-chain profiling covered CD3+CD56+NKG2C+, CD3+CD56+NKG2C- and CD3+CD56-NKG2C+ sorted subsets.

The authors generated TCR beta cDNA through 5'RACE template switching with UMIs. From the 5' RACE reads, TCRdb lists one entry per CDR3 protein and no DNA. This repertoire includes 300,000 to 450,000 distinct CDR3 sequences. The CDR3 extends over 14 amino acids. Looked up from germline, CDR1 is SGHDT and CDR2 is YYEEEE. V gene TRBV5-6 combines with J gene TRBJ1-2; the D call from TCRdb, TRBD1, cannot be confirmed without DNA. The receptor was derived from a man between 18 and 69 years old in good health. Specimen: blood T cells: a sorted CD56 or NKG2C T cell subset, CD4+ or CD8+ T cells, or bulk PBMC T cells (not recorded which). The CDR3 loop reads CASSFPGILGGYTF.